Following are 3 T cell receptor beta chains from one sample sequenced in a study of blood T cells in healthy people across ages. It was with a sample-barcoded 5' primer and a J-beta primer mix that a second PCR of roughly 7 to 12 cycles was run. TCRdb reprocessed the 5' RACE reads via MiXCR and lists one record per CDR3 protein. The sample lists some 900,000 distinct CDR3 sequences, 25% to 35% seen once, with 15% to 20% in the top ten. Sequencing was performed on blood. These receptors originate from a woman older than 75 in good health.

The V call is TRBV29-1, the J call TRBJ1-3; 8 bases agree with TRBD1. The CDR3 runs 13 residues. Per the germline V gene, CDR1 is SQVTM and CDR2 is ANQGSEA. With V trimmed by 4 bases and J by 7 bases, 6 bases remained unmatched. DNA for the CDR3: TGCAGCGTTGTGGCAGGGGGCACGAACACCATATATTTT. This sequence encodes CSVVAGGTNTIYF.

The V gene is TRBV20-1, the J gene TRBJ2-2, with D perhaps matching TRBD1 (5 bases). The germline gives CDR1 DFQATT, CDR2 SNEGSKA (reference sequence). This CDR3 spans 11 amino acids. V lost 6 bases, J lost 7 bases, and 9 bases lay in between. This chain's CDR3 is CSAGHVGELFF. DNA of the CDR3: TGCAGTGCCGGACACGTCGGGGAGCTGTTTTTT.

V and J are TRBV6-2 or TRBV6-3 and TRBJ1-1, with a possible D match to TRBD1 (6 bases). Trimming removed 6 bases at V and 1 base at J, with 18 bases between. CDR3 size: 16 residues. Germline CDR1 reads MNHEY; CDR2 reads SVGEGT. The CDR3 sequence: CASSRGGRGKNTEAFF. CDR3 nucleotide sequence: TGTGCCAGCAGCCGAGGGGGTCGGGGGAAGAACACTGAAGCTTTCTTT.